The T cell receptor beta chain under discussion was sequenced for a study of T-cell reconstitution after alpha-beta-depleted transplantation in children. CDR1 and CDR2 from the germline V gene are MDHEN and SYDVKM. The germline V and J ends were trimmed by 6 bases and 8 bases, with 13 bases remaining between them. CDR3 length: 12 residues. Unique molecular identifiers tagged the TCRbeta library. TCRdb used MiXCR to reprocess the PCR reads, holding one entry per CDR3 protein. The table lists some 240,000 distinct CDR3 sequences, 9.7% of them singletons, with roughly 5.1% in the top ten. This clonotype was counted at least ten times.

Material: PBMCs from the stem cell graft donor, obtained from the stem cell graft. This clonotype was obtained from a human donor who donated a stem cell graft to a child with SCID. The chain carries TRBV28 and TRBJ1-1; D unclear. CDR3 sequence: CASSLPLKEAFF. The CDR3 nucleotides read TGTGCCAGCAGCCTACCTCTCAAGGAAGCTTTCTTT.